The present entry profiles one TCR beta chain with its context. Germline-derived CDR1 and CDR2 are LGHNT and FRNRAP. The CDR3 is made up of 13 amino acids. Trimming cost V 1 base and J 4 bases, with 7 bases left between them. The data originate from a study of blood T cell repertoires in COVID-19. Original processing notes: Reference gene primer amplification in the assay estimated nucleated cell counts. This table comes from immunoSEQ multiplex PCR, and its TCRdb copy is limited to in-frame clones, with some not included. Clonal size and the V and J genes are those of that table, whereas D and trimming came from the DNA. Of about 200,000 clones detected, 86% appear once; the ten largest clones hold 2% to 2.5%.

The sample comprised peripheral blood. The chain couples TRBV12-5 to TRBJ1-1; no reliable D call. This TCR came from a woman between 45 and 60 years old with acute or convalescent COVID-19. CDR3 coding DNA: TGTGCTAGTGGTTTGGAGGAGGGCACTGAAGCTTTCTTT. Translated: CASGLEEGTEAFF.